This TCR beta chain was sequenced in a study of human T cells and chemical hapten exposure. TCRdb ran MiXCR on the RACE reads and lists one entry per CDR3 protein. The sample lists 60,000 to 75,000 distinct CDR3 sequences, about 6.7% seen once, with around 1.6% in the top ten. The CDR3 extends over 14 amino acids. The V gene's germline CDR1 is MNHNS and CDR2 SASEGT. With V trimmed by 7 bases and J by 3 bases, 7 bases remained unmatched. Indicated time point: pre-sensitization, week 0. Treatment reported: therapeutic diphenylcyclopropenone sensitization with weekly scalp DPC. Ten or more counts support this clonotype.

The clonotype comes from a woman under 40 with alopecia areata. Some clones in this sample may be carry-over from other donors' samples. Sequences were derived from whole blood, sampled in connection with sensitization to the hapten diphenylcyclopropenone (DPC). The chain links TRBV6-1 to TRBJ2-7; 9 bases fit TRBD2. This CDR3 is CASIRRTSVYEQYF. As DNA, the CDR3 is TGTGCCAGCATCCGAAGGACTAGCGTCTACGAGCAGTACTTC.